Listed here are 8 T cell receptor beta chains from one sample, sequenced in a study of Graves' ophthalmopathy and Graves' hyperthyroidism. RNA transcripts yielded amplified TCR beta CDR3 regions. After a first-round RT-PCR with HTBI primers, a second-round multiplex PCR was run. In TCRdb, the multiplex PCR reads were re-called with MiXCR into one record per CDR3 protein. This table has over a million distinct CDR3 sequences, approximately 35% appearing once. The sequenced sample was peripheral blood or thyroid tissue (not recorded which). Source of these receptors: an adult man with Graves' hyperthyroidism.

This clonotype was seen repeatedly, ten times or more. This chain joins TRBV7-6 and TRBJ2-2; 7 nucleotides line up with TRBD2. The CDR3 extends over 16 amino acids. Germline CDR1 SGHVS, CDR2 FNYEAQ. Unmatched junction bases numbered 11, after V lost 1 base and J lost 9 bases. The CDR3 bases are TGTGCCAGCAGCTTAGGGCGGGAGCAAGGTGGCAGGGAGCTGTTTTTT. This translates into CASSLGREQGGRELFF.

Only a few counts were recorded for this clonotype. CDR3 amino acids: CASSSRGAEYTGELFF. The CDR3 DNA is TGCGCCAGCAGCTCCCGTGGGGCAGAATACACCGGGGAGCTGTTTTTT. The chain combines TRBV5-1 with TRBJ2-2; D is perhaps TRBD1 (5 bases). V dropped 3 bases and J dropped 3 bases, with 15 bases sitting between them. CDR3 length: 16 residues. Germline V gene lookup returns CDR1 SGHRS and CDR2 YFSETQ.

This clonotype was picked up many times. The V gene is TRBV20-1, the J gene TRBJ2-7, with a tentative D call TRBD2 (6 bases). The CDR3 contains 13 residues. The ends were cut back, 1 base at V and 2 bases at J, with 9 bases in the middle. Germline CDR1 and CDR2: DFQATT and SNEGSKA (reference sequence). The CDR3 region is CSARAAGPYEQYF. CDR3 nucleotides: TGCAGTGCTAGAGCGGCGGGACCCTACGAGCAGTACTTC.

This sequence joins TRBV7-2 and TRBJ1-2; no firm D call. V gave up 5 bases and J gave up 6 bases, with 16 bases separating them. The CDR3 is made up of 14 amino acids. Germline V gives CDR1 SGHTA, CDR2 FQGNSA. CDR3 sequence: CASSPYGRRDGYTF. The CDR3, as DNA: TGTGCCAGCAGCCCTTACGGGCGCCGGGATGGCTACACCTTC.

This clonotype was observed at least ten times. The V and J genes are TRBV19 and TRBJ1-4; D unclear. The V end lost 4 bases, the J end lost 5 bases, and 11 bases lay between the germline ends. Germline assignment: CDR1 LNHDA and CDR2 SQIVND (reference sequence). This CDR3 spans 14 amino acids. The CDR3 DNA reads as TGTGCCAGTAGTAACAGCCGCGTGAATGAAAAACTGTTTTTT. It encodes CASSNSRVNEKLFF.

Ten or more counts support this clonotype. CDR3: CASSLAGANTGELFF. Here the CDR3 DNA reads TGCGCCAGCAGCTTGGCCGGCGCGAACACCGGGGAGCTGTTTTTT. The V and J genes are TRBV5-1 and TRBJ2-2; D not certain. CDR1 is SGHRS and CDR2 is YFSETQ in the germline V gene. V lost 0 bases, J lost 0 bases, and 6 bases lay in between. The CDR3 is 15 amino acids.

This rearrangement joins TRBV10-3 to TRBJ2-7; D might be TRBD2 (6 bases). This CDR3 contains 13 residues. Trimming took off 0 bases at V and 5 bases at J, with 8 bases between the two ends. CDR1 ENHRY and CDR2 SYGVKD come from the germline V gene. CDR3 sequence reads: CAISESEGHEQYF. In DNA form, the CDR3 reads TGTGCCATCAGTGAGTCGGAGGGACACGAGCAGTACTTC.

This clonotype was counted many times. The V call is TRBV10-3, the J call TRBJ2-7; 9 bases agree with TRBD1. The ends lost 4 bases at V and 1 base at J; junction bases unmatched: 2. The CDR3 has 14 amino acids. Looked up from germline, CDR1 is ENHRY and CDR2 is SYGVKD. CDR3: CAISGTGESYEQYF. In DNA form, the CDR3 reads TGTGCCATCAGTGGGACAGGGGAGTCCTACGAGCAGTACTTC.